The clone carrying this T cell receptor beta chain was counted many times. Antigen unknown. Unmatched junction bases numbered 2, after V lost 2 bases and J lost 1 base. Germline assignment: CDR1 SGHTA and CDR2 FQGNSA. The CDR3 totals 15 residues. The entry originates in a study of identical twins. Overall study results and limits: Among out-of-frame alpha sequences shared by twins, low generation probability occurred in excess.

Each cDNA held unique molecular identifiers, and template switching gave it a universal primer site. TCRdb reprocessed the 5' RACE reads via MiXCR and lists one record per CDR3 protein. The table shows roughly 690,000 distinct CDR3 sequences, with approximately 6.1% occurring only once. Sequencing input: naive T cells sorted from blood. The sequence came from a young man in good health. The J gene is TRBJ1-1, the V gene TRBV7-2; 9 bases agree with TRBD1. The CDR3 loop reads CASSLRTGANTEAFF. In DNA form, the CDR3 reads TGTGCCAGCAGCTTAAGGACAGGGGCGAACACTGAAGCTTTCTTT. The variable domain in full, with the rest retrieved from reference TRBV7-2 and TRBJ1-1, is GAGVSQSPSNKVTEKGKDVELRCDPISGHTALYWYRQSLGQGLEFLIYFQGNSAPDKSGLPSDRFSAERTGGSVSTLTIQRTQQEDSAVYLCASSLRTGANTEAFFGQGTRLTVV.